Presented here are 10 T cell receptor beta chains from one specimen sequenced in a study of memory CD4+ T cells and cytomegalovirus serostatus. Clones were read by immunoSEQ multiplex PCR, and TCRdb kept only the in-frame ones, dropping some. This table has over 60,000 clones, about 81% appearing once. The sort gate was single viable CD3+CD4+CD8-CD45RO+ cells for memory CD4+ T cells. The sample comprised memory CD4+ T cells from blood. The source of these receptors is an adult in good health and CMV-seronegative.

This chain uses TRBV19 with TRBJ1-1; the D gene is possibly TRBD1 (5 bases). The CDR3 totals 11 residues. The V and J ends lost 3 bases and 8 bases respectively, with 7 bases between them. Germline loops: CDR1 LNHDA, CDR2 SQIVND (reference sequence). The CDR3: CASSIYREAFF. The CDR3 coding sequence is TGTGCCAGTAGTATTTACAGGGAAGCTTTCTTT. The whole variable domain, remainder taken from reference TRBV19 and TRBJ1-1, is DGGITQSPKYLFRKEGQNVTLSCEQNLNHDAMYWYRQDPGQGLRLIYYSQIVNDFQKGDIAEGYSVSREKKESFPLTVTSAQKNPTAFYLCASSIYREAFFGQGTRLTVV.

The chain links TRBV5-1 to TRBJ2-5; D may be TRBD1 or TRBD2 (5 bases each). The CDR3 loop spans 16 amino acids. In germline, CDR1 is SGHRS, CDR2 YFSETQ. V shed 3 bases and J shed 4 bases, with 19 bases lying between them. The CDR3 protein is CASSSNADSGRETQYF. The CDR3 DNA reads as TGCGCCAGCAGCTCGAACGCTGACAGCGGCAGAGAGACCCAGTACTTC.

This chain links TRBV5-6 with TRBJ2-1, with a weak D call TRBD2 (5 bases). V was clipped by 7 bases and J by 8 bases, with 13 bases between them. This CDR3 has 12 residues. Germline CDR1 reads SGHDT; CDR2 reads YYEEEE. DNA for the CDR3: TGTGCCAGCTCTCTTCCGGGGTATGAGCAGTTCTTC. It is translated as CASSLPGYEQFF. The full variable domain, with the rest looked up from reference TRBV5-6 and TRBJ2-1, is DAGVTQSPTHLIKTRGQQVTLRCSPKSGHDTVSWYQQALGQGPQFIFQYYEEEERQRGNFPDRFSGHQFPNYSSELNVNALLLGDSALYLCASSLPGYEQFFGPGTRLTVL.

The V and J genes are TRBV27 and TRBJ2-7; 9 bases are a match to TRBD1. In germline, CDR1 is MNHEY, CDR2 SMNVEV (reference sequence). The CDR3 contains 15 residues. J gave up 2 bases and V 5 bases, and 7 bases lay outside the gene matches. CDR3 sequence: CASSIRRQGAYEQYF. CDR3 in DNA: TGTGCCAGCAGTATAAGACGACAGGGGGCCTACGAGCAGTACTTC.

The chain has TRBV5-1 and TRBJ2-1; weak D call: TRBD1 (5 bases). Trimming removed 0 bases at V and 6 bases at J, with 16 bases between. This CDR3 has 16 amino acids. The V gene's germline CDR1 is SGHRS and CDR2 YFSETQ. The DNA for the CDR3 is TGCGCCAGCAGCTTGGGAAGGGCAGGGCAGGCCAATGAGCAGTTCTTC. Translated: CASSLGRAGQANEQFF.

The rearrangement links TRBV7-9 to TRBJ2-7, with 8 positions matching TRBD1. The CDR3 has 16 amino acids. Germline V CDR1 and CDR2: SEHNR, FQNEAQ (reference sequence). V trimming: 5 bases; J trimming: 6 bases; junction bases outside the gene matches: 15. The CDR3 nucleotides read TGTGCCAGCAGCGCAGACAGGGGTACGGTCGCTCGCGAGCAGTACTTC. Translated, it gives CASSADRGTVAREQYF. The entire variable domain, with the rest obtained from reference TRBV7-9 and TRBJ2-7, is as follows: DTGVSQNPRHKITKRGQNVTFRCDPISEHNRLYWYRQTLGQGPEFLTYFQNEAQLEKSRLLSDRFSAERPKGSFSTLEIQRTEQGDSAMYLCASSADRGTVAREQYFGPGTRLTVT.

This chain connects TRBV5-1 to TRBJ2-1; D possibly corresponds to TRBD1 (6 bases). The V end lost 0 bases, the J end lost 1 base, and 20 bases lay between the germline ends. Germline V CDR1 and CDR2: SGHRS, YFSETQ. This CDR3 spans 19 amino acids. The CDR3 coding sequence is TGCGCCAGCAGCTTGGGGGGCCCAACCAGGGGTATTTCCTACAATGAGCAGTTCTTC. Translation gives CASSLGGPTRGISYNEQFF.

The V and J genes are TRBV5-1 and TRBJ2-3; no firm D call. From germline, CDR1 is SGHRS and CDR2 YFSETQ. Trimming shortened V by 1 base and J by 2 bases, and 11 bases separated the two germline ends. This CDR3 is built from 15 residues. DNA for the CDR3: TGCGCCAGCAGCTTGCATCCGAAAGACACAGATACGCAGTATTTT. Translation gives CASSLHPKDTDTQYF.

CDR3 sequence: CASSHLKDGNSGNTIYF. The CDR3 region has the DNA TGTGCCAGCTCCCACCTCAAAGACGGGAACTCTGGAAACACCATATATTTT. The rearrangement uses TRBV18 and TRBJ1-3; D uncertain. Trimming shortened V by 6 bases and J by 0 bases, and 18 bases separated the two germline ends. This CDR3 region has 17 residues. Germline assignment: CDR1 KGHSH and CDR2 LQKENI.

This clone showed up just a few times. The CDR3 bases are TGTGCCTGGAGGGGACAGGGGAGTTCACCCCTCCACTTT. It encodes CAWRGQGSSPLHF. This chain joins TRBV30 and TRBJ1-6, with 10 bases matching TRBD1. This CDR3 contains 13 residues. Germline loops: CDR1 GTSNPN, CDR2 SVGIG (reference sequence). Trimming at V came to 3 bases and at J to 9 bases, leaving 2 bases not matched to a gene.